This T cell receptor beta chain was sequenced for a study of shared clonotypes between healthy human individuals. Concerning this clone itself: Its antigen is unidentified.

General study findings and limits: How much donors shared clonotypes was expected to be affected by sequencing depth.

This table comes from immunoSEQ multiplex PCR, and its TCRdb copy is limited to in-frame clones, with some not included. The sample lists millions of clones, just over 90% occurring once. The CDR3 contains 17 residues. CDR1 SGHTA and CDR2 FQGNSA come from the germline V gene. Trimming took 1 base from V and 4 from J; bases not matched to a gene: 12. The receptor's source is a man between 18 and 29 years old in good health. Material for sequencing was naive CD4+ T cells sorted from blood. Documented subset: CD45RA+ positively selected. The chain employs TRBV7-2 and TRBJ2-7; TRBD2 agrees at 8 bases. The CDR3 protein is CASSLGTLADLSYEQYF. The CDR3 nucleotides are TGTGCCAGCAGCTTAGGGACACTAGCGGACCTCTCATACGAGCAGTACTTC.